This TCR beta chain was obtained from a study of blood T cell repertoires in COVID-19. Overall study: T cells, B-cell-depleted T cells, or PBMCs supplied cDNA or gDNA.

Some clones are missing from TCRdb's copy, which holds only in-frame ones; the method was immunoSEQ multiplex PCR. The sample includes under 450,000 clones, more than 85% seen only once; the top ten take almost 3%. Residents of about two dozen US areas, aged roughly 18 to 89 years, made up the participants. Cohort 3 recovery required two negative PCRs, clearance, or symptom resolution. Sequenced material: PBMCs or T cells enriched from blood (not recorded which). The TCR comes from a woman in her thirties who had recovered from COVID-19.

The chain's CDR3 is CAVGSTGGTGELFF. The CDR3 DNA follows: TGTGCCGTAGGCTCAACAGGGGGCACCGGGGAGCTGTTTTTT. The V call is TRBV10-3, the J call TRBJ2-2; TRBD1 matches at 8 bases. With 11 bases clipped from V and 4 bases from J, the junction kept 9 bases outside the gene matches. The CDR3 has 14 residues. The germline CDR1 and CDR2 sequences are ENHRY and SYGVKD.